The entry below gives a single T cell receptor (beta chain) sequence along with its context. Only in-frame clones appear in the TCRdb table, and some are missing; sequencing was by immunoSEQ multiplex PCR. The sample has 150,000 to 200,000 clones; 80% to 90% are singletons. These data come from a study of blood T cell repertoires in COVID-19. Study as a whole: Researchers got acute and convalescent COVID-19 samples from the United States, Italy and Spain. T cells, B-cell-depleted T cells, or PBMCs provided the cDNA or gDNA that served as material.

The CDR3 contains 15 residues. CDR1 and CDR2 from the germline V gene are SGDLS and YYNGEE. Germline trimming cut 6 bases from V and 4 bases from J; bases unmatched to any gene: 10. The source material was peripheral blood. The J gene is TRBJ1-3, the V gene TRBV9, with 7 bases identical to TRBD1. This TCR was sampled from a man aged 40-49 years who had recovered from COVID-19. The CDR3 loop is CASNLEGQPGNTIYF. CDR3 in DNA: TGTGCCAGCAATTTAGAGGGACAGCCAGGAAACACCATATATTTT.